This TCR beta chain was sequenced in a study of cytomegalovirus exposure and HLA in healthy donors. The CDR3 contains 13 residues. V lost 6 bases to trimming and J lost 3 bases; unmatched junction nucleotides: 3. CDR1 and CDR2 from the germline V gene are SGHRS and YFSETQ. Notes on this clone: The antigen is unknown.

Use of 60 Vbeta and 13 Jbeta primers characterized the PCR. Only in-frame clones appear in the TCRdb table, and some are missing; sequencing was by immunoSEQ multiplex PCR. The sample contains more than 85,000 clones, over 65% of which appear only once. General study findings and limits: A link between a missense DCLRE1C variant and TCR beta V- and J-gene trimming emerged from a later analysis.

The clonotype originates from a woman aged 25 to 39 in good health and CMV-seronegative. The chain recombines TRBV5-1 with TRBJ1-1; 9 bases agree with TRBD1. Sequences were obtained from PBMCs. CDR3 in DNA: TGCGCCAGCACCCGGACAGGGGACACTGAAGCTTTCTTT. Translation: CASTRTGDTEAFF.